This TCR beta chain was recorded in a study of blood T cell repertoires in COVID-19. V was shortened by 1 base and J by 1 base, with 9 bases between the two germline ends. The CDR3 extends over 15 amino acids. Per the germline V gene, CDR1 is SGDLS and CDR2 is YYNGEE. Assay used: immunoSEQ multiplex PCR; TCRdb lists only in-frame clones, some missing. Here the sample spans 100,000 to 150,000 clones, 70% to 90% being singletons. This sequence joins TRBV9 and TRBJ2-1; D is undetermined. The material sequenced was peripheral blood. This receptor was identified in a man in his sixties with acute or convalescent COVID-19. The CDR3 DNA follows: TGTGCCAGCAGCGTAAACCTATTGTCCTACAATGAGCAGTTCTTC. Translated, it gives CASSVNLLSYNEQFF.